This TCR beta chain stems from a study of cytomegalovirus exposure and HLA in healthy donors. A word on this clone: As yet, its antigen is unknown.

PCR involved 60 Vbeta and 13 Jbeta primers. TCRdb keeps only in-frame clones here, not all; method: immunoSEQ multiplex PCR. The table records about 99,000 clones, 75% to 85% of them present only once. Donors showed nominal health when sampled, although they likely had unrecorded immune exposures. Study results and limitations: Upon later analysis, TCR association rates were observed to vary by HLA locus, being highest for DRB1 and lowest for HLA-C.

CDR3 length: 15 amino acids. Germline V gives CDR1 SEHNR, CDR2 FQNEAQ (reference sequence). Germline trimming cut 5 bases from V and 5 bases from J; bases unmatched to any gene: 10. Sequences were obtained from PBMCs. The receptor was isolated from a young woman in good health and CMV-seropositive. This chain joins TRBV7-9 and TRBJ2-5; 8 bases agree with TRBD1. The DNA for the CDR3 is TGTGCCAGCAGCAGAAACCGACAGGGGTCGGAGACCCAGTACTTC. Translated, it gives CASSRNRQGSETQYF.